What follows are 14 T cell receptor beta chains derived from one specimen sequenced in a study of blood T cells in healthy people across ages. Using a J-beta primer mix together with a sample-barcoded 5' primer, a second PCR was run for about 6 to 11 cycles. TCRdb reprocessed the 5' RACE reads via MiXCR and lists one record per CDR3 protein. The table shows about 1.1 million distinct CDR3 sequences, with 35% to 45% occurring only once. Sequenced: blood. These receptors all stem from a man between 18 and 35 years old in good health.

The chain employs TRBV11-3 and TRBJ2-1, with TRBD1 identical over 9 bases. With V trimmed by 3 bases and J by 9 bases, 9 bases remained unmatched. The CDR3 is made up of 15 amino acids. CDR1 SGHNT and CDR2 YENEEA come from the germline V gene. For the CDR3, the DNA is TGTGCCAGCAGCTTGGCCGGACAGGGGATAAGTGAGCAGTTCTTC. This gives the protein CASSLAGQGISEQFF.

This clonotype turned up a few times. CDR3 nucleotide sequence: TGCGCCAGCAGCCACCGGGACAGCCACCAAGAGACCCAGTACTTC. It specifies CASSHRDSHQETQYF. This rearrangement joins TRBV4-3 to TRBJ2-5; 7 nucleotides agree with TRBD1. CDR3 size: 15 residues. From germline, CDR1 is LGHNA and CDR2 YSLEER. V gave up 3 bases and J gave up 0 bases; unmatched junction bases: 4.

This clonotype was found a few times. The chain joins TRBV27 to TRBJ1-2, with 9 nucleotides matching TRBD1. Germline CDR1 is MNHEY and CDR2 is SMNVEV (reference sequence). CDR3 length equals 15 residues. Trimming at V came to 1 base and at J to 2 bases, leaving 2 bases not matched to a gene. The CDR3 nucleotides read TGTGCCAGCAGTTTATACAGGGGGCAAAACTATGGCTACACCTTC. This sequence encodes CASSLYRGQNYGYTF.

In DNA form, the CDR3 reads TGTGCCAGCAGCTACAGACCGGGGACTGGGGCCAACGTCCTGACTTTC. Translating gives CASSYRPGTGANVLTF. The chain uses TRBV5-5 and TRBJ2-6, with D possibly matching TRBD2 (5 bases). Trimming cost V 3 bases and J 2 bases, with 12 bases left between them. This CDR3 is built from 16 residues. Germline CDR1 SGHKS, CDR2 YYEKEE (reference sequence).

As regards this clonotype: This may arise from a read error, as a much more abundant clone is one base away. The V gene is TRBV20-1, the J gene TRBJ2-1; D unresolved. The germline V gene encodes CDR1 DFQATT and CDR2 SNEGSKA (reference sequence). This CDR3 comprises 15 residues. The ends were cut back, 1 base at V and 0 bases at J, with 10 bases in the middle. The CDR3 nucleotides read TGCAGTGCTAGAGCGGTCAGAGGCTCCTACAATGAGCAGTTCTTC. Amino acid sequence: CSARAVRGSYNEQFF.

The chain combines TRBV9 with TRBJ1-2, with 9 nucleotides matching TRBD1. This CDR3 spans 18 amino acids. V trimming: 4 bases; J trimming: 7 bases; junction bases outside the gene matches: 20. The germline V gene encodes CDR1 SGDLS and CDR2 YYNGEE. The CDR3 loop reads CASSFQDTLARQGVGYTF. The DNA of the CDR3 is TGTGCCAGCAGCTTCCAAGATACACTCGCCAGACAGGGGGTTGGCTACACCTTC. The full variable domain, in which reference TRBV9 and TRBJ1-2 provide the parts outside the CDR3, is DSGVTQTPKHLITATGQRVTLRCSPRSGDLSVYWYQQSLDQGLQFLIQYYNGEERAKGNILERFSAQQFPDLHSELNLSSLELGDSALYFCASSFQDTLARQGVGYTFGSGTRLTVV.

A single count supports this clonotype. The chain joins TRBV29-1 to TRBJ2-1, with 11 bases that match TRBD2. The J call may be in error: the DNA end matches TRBJ2-7 better. The CDR3 covers 14 residues. Germline loops: CDR1 SQVTM, CDR2 ANQGSEA. CDR3 residues: CSVEIAGGYNGQYF. In DNA form, the CDR3 reads TGCAGCGTTGAAATAGCGGGGGGGTACAATGGGCAGTACTTC.

V usage is TRBV20-1 and J usage is TRBJ1-2; D might be TRBD1 (5 bases). V was pared by 1 base and J by 4 bases, with 13 bases between. Germline assignment: CDR1 DFQATT and CDR2 SNEGSKA (reference sequence). The CDR3 covers 14 residues. As DNA, the CDR3 is TGCAGTGCTAGAGCTCAGGGTCTCGGCTATGGCTACACCTTC. The encoded protein is CSARAQGLGYGYTF.

This chain uses TRBV6-6 with TRBJ1-6, with 7 bases lining up with TRBD1. V trimming: 4 bases; J trimming: 8 bases; junction bases outside the gene matches: 5. Per the germline V gene, CDR1 is MNHNY and CDR2 is SVGAGI (reference sequence). The CDR3 totals 14 residues. The CDR3 reads CASSSEQGYSPLHF. The CDR3 coding sequence is TGTGCCAGCAGTTCGGAACAGGGGTATTCACCCCTCCACTTT.

About this clonotype itself: Since a much larger clone is just one base distant, this may be a read error. This sequence joins TRBV12-3 or TRBV12-4 and TRBJ2-7; 7 nucleotides align to TRBD1. This CDR3 contains 15 residues. V lost 7 bases to trimming and J lost 7 bases; unmatched junction nucleotides: 16. The CDR3 region has the DNA TGTGCCAGCAAAGCTACAGGGGACCCCGGTGGTGAGCAGTACTTC. Residues: CASKATGDPGGEQYF.

There are a few counts of this clonotype. The chain uses TRBV4-2 and TRBJ1-2; 7 positions match TRBD1. The V segment lost 0 bases and the J segment 4 bases; nucleotides outside the gene matches: 8. Germline V CDR1 and CDR2: LGHNA, YNFKEQ. The CDR3 length is 16 residues. CDR3 sequence: CASSQDVTGVGYGYTF. Written as DNA, the CDR3 is TGTGCCAGCAGCCAAGATGTCACAGGGGTAGGCTATGGCTACACCTTC.

This clonotype was detected ten times or more. CDR3 amino acids: CASSAVTTDTQYF. In nucleotides, the CDR3 is TGTGCCAGCAGCGCCGTCACCACAGATACGCAGTATTTT. The J gene is TRBJ2-3, the V gene TRBV12-3 or TRBV12-4; D uncertain. V lost 6 bases and J 2 bases, leaving 9 bases between the germline ends. This CDR3 comprises 13 residues.

Only a few counts were recorded for this clonotype. This rearrangement joins TRBV12-3 or TRBV12-4 to TRBJ2-4; D is undetermined. The V gene lost 7 bases and the J gene lost 8 bases, with 9 bases spanning the gap. This CDR3 spans 11 amino acids. The CDR3 is CASTSSDIQYF. DNA for the CDR3: TGTGCCAGCACCTCATCCGACATTCAGTACTTC.

This clonotype has a handful of counts. The chain carries TRBV20-1 and TRBJ2-1; 10 bases align to TRBD2. The CDR3 covers 15 residues. V lost 1 base and J lost 7; bases outside the gene matches: 7. Germline V lookup: CDR1 DFQATT, CDR2 SNEGSKA (reference sequence). CDR3 in amino acids: CSARGWPGLANEQFF. The CDR3 DNA sequence: TGCAGTGCTAGAGGTTGGCCGGGACTAGCGAATGAGCAGTTCTTC.